This T cell receptor beta chain was recovered during a study of beta chain features in type 1 diabetes. Germline V gene sequence: CDR1 GTSNPN, CDR2 SVGIG (reference sequence). This CDR3 contains 14 residues. V gave up 1 base and J gave up 3 bases; unmatched junction bases: 5. This clone has only a few counts. The sequenced template was cDNA made from the entire isolated RNA. TCRdb keeps only in-frame clones here, not all; method: immunoSEQ multiplex PCR. The sample has roughly 500,000 clones, more than 9.5% seen once. J is TRBJ1-1 and V is TRBV30, with 7 bases aligning to TRBD1. Sequencing input: naive CD4+ T cells from blood. The clonotype was recovered from a woman aged 18-30 years in good health. CDR3 nucleotide sequence: TGTGCCTGGAGTGCCATACAGGGGCACACTGAAGCTTTCTTT. It is translated as CAWSAIQGHTEAFF.